This entry lists 22 T cell receptor beta chains sequenced from one sample in a study of blood T cell repertoires in COVID-19. The data were produced by immunoSEQ multiplex PCR, yet TCRdb's version contains in-frame clones alone and is incomplete. The sample has 100,000 to 150,000 clones; about 89% are singletons. Specimen: peripheral blood. These receptors all come from a woman in her seventies with COVID-19, enrolled during active disease.

This chain connects TRBV28 to TRBJ2-3; 10 positions match TRBD1. CDR3 length: 15 residues. Germline V lookup: CDR1 MDHEN, CDR2 SYDVKM. V shed 5 bases, J shed 3 bases, and the junction held 5 bases outside the gene matches. As DNA, the CDR3 is TGTGCCAGCAGTGACAGGGGGCGAGGGACAGATACGCAGTATTTT. This gives the protein CASSDRGRGTDTQYF.

The CDR3 loop reads CASSSRTGQETQYF. The DNA for the CDR3 is TGTGCCAGCAGTTCCCGAACAGGGCAAGAGACCCAGTACTTC. This chain links TRBV28 with TRBJ2-5; perhaps TRBD1 as D (6 bases). Trimming removed 4 bases at V and 2 bases at J, with 11 bases between. This CDR3 is 14 amino acids long. Germline V gives CDR1 MDHEN, CDR2 SYDVKM.

V gene TRBV7-4 combines with J gene TRBJ2-7, with 7 bases matching TRBD1. CDR1 and CDR2 from the germline V gene are SGHVT and SQSDAQ. V gave up 1 base and J gave up 0 bases; unmatched junction bases: 12. CDR3 length: 18 residues. CDR3 bases: TGTGCCAGCAGCTTAGAAGGGGGCCCACAGGGGAGCTCCTACGAGCAGTACTTC. Amino acid sequence: CASSLEGGPQGSSYEQYF.

Written as DNA, the CDR3 is TGTGCCAGCAGTGATGGGGGGGGAAACACCGGGGAGCTGTTTTTT. It encodes CASSDGGGNTGELFF. The chain links TRBV6-1 to TRBJ2-2; 7 positions agree with TRBD2. This CDR3 has 15 residues. V gave up 3 bases and J gave up 2 bases; unmatched junction bases: 3. Germline values: CDR1 MNHNS, CDR2 SASEGT.

The V and J genes are TRBV7-2 and TRBJ1-1; D remains ambiguous. Trimming took off 3 bases at V and 6 bases at J, with 8 bases between the two ends. CDR1 is SGHTA, CDR2 FQGNSA, per germline. CDR3 length equals 12 residues. CDR3 loop: CASSFKRAEAFF. CDR3 DNA sequence: TGTGCCAGCAGCTTCAAGAGGGCTGAAGCTTTCTTT.

The J gene is TRBJ2-7, the V gene TRBV3-1 (or the pseudogene TRBV3-2); 10 nucleotides agree with TRBD2. The trim removed 6 bases at V and 5 bases at J, leaving 10 bases unmatched. This CDR3 region has 15 residues. The germline gives CDR1 LGHDT, CDR2 YNNKEL (reference sequence). The CDR3 DNA follows: TGTGCCAGCAGGTTCAGCGGGGGGGGAAAGGACGAGCAGTACTTC. This sequence encodes CASRFSGGGKDEQYF.

DNA of the CDR3: TGTGCCAGCAGCTTAGCGTTTTCAGGGGCGTTTTATGGTGGCTACACCTTC. It specifies CASSLAFSGAFYGGYTF. The chain recombines TRBV7-2 with TRBJ1-2; D is perhaps TRBD1 (6 bases). Between the trimmed V and J ends, which lost 0 bases and 7 bases, there was a span of 21 bases. Germline CDR1 and CDR2: SGHTA and FQGNSA. CDR3 length: 17 amino acids. Looking up the rest from reference TRBV7-2 and TRBJ1-2 gives the full variable domain: GAGVSQSPSNKVTEKGKDVELRCDPISGHTALYWYRQSLGQGLEFLIYFQGNSAPDKSGLPSDRFSAERTGGSVSTLTIQRTQQEDSAVYLCASSLAFSGAFYGGYTFGSGTRLTVV.

This chain uses TRBV7-2 with TRBJ2-2, with D possibly being TRBD2 (5 bases). Germline V lookup: CDR1 SGHTA, CDR2 FQGNSA. The V and J ends lost 4 bases and 0 bases respectively, with 9 bases between them. The CDR3 is made up of 15 amino acids. CDR3 sequence (DNA): TGTGCCAGCAGCTGGGGAGCGACGAACACCGGGGAGCTGTTTTTT. Its protein product is CASSWGATNTGELFF.

The chain recombines TRBV5-1 with TRBJ1-1; tentative D call: TRBD1 (5 bases). Germline V gene lookup returns CDR1 SGHRS and CDR2 YFSETQ. The CDR3 covers 13 residues. Trimming shortened V by 4 bases and J by 1 base, and 8 bases separated the two germline ends. CDR3 nucleotide sequence: TGCGCCAGCAGCGGTGACAGGAACACTGAAGCTTTCTTT. Its translation: CASSGDRNTEAFF.

V usage is TRBV6-2 or TRBV6-3 and J usage is TRBJ1-6; TRBD1 might be the D (6 bases). CDR1 and CDR2 (germline): MNHEY, SVGEGT. This CDR3 spans 15 amino acids. Trimming took 6 bases from V and 4 from J, leaving 13 bases between them. CDR3 in DNA: TGTGCCAGCAGCAACGGACAGAATTATAATTCACCCCTCCACTTT. Translated, it gives CASSNGQNYNSPLHF.

This chain joins TRBV30 and TRBJ1-3; D remains unclear. CDR1 is GTSNPN, CDR2 SVGIG, per germline (reference sequence). Trimming left V 3 bases short and J 3 bases short, with 9 bases between. This CDR3 contains 13 residues. The CDR3 coding sequence is TGTGCCTGGAGGAGTCTTGGTGGAAACACCATATATTTT. Its protein product is CAWRSLGGNTIYF.

The V call is TRBV9, the J call TRBJ2-5, with TRBD2 as a possible D gene (6 bases). CDR1 and CDR2 from the germline V gene are SGDLS and YYNGEE. The V and J ends lost 4 bases and 1 base respectively, with 14 bases between them. The CDR3 sequence is 15 residues long. The CDR3 coding sequence is TGTGCCAGCAGCCCGATCACGGGGGTCCAAGAGACCCAGTACTTC. Amino acids: CASSPITGVQETQYF.

The chain recombines TRBV2 with TRBJ2-3; TRBD2 aligns across 8 bases. CDR1 and CDR2 (germline): SNHLY, FYNNEI. The CDR3 contains 14 residues. V was pared by 7 bases and J by 6 bases, with 9 bases of the junction left unmatched. The CDR3 bases are TGTGCCAGCATGGTCGGACTAGCATCTGATACGCAGTATTTT. This codes for CASMVGLASDTQYF.

This chain links TRBV7-9 with TRBJ2-7; TRBD2 aligns across 7 bases. The CDR3 runs to 15 residues. V was pared by 3 bases and J by 2 bases, with 7 bases of the junction left unmatched. In germline, CDR1 is SEHNR, CDR2 FQNEAQ (reference sequence). CDR3 in DNA: TGTGCCAGCAGCTTCTCTGGCGGGGGAACCTACGAGCAGTACTTC. Protein sequence: CASSFSGGGTYEQYF.

The chain recombines TRBV2 with TRBJ1-2; 8 bases fit TRBD1. This CDR3 is 18 amino acids long. V shed 5 bases, J shed 8 bases, and the junction held 22 bases outside the gene matches. Germline V lookup: CDR1 SNHLY, CDR2 FYNNEI. In nucleotides, the CDR3 is TGTGCCAGCAGTTTAACCGGGACAGGCCTCCTTATAGCCTCCGGCTACACCTTC. Its protein is CASSLTGTGLLIASGYTF.

This chain connects TRBV19 to TRBJ1-5, with D possibly TRBD1 on 5 matching bases. The CDR3 consists of 14 residues. The V end was cut by 7 bases, the J end by 5 bases, with 15 bases between. Germline CDR1 and CDR2: LNHDA and SQIVND (reference sequence). CDR3 sequence: CASTWGRGDQPQHF. CDR3 in DNA: TGTGCCAGTACCTGGGGGAGGGGTGATCAGCCCCAGCATTTT.

The J gene is TRBJ1-5, the V gene TRBV12-3 or TRBV12-4, with no clear D. The germline V and J ends were trimmed by 3 bases and 5 bases, with 8 bases remaining between them. The CDR3 is 13 amino acids. The CDR3 region has the DNA TGTGCCAGCAGTTTTTCGGTAGATCAGCCCCAGCATTTT. This codes for CASSFSVDQPQHF.

J is TRBJ2-7 and V is TRBV28; D is perhaps TRBD1 (6 bases). Germline CDR1 reads MDHEN; CDR2 reads SYDVKM. This CDR3 contains 13 residues. The ends were cut back, 7 bases at V and 4 bases at J, with 14 bases in the middle. The DNA for the CDR3 is TGTGCCAGCACCCTTGGGGGACATTACGAGCAGTACTTC. Translated, it gives CASTLGGHYEQYF.

Regarding this clone: The junction and the germline gene differ at one end; a read error may be behind it. The chain combines TRBV7-7 with TRBJ2-6; the D is unclear. Germline CDR1 SSHAT, CDR2 FNYEAQ (reference sequence). The CDR3 is 15 amino acids. This CDR3 reads CASSSSLSGANVLTF. CDR3 nucleotides: TGTGCTAGCAGCTCTAGTCTCTCTGGGGCCAACGTCCTGACTTTC. The full variable domain, in which reference TRBV7-7 and TRBJ2-6 provide the parts outside the CDR3, is GAGVSQSPRYKVTKRGQDVTLRCDPISSHATLYWYQQALGQGPEFLTYFNYEAQPDKSGLPSDRFSAERPEGSISTLTIQRTEQRDSAMYRCASSSSLSGANVLTFGAGSRLTVL.

V and J are TRBV6-6 and TRBJ2-3, with TRBD1 matching 7 bases. The V gene end was trimmed by 5 bases and the J gene end by 4 bases; junction bases not matched to a gene: 12. The germline gives CDR1 MNHNY, CDR2 SVGAGI (reference sequence). The CDR3 loop spans 16 amino acids. The CDR3 here is CASSRHRQGVADTQYF. For the CDR3, the DNA is TGTGCCAGCAGTCGACACCGACAGGGTGTCGCAGATACGCAGTATTTT.

The chain couples TRBV11-2 to TRBJ2-3, with D hard to call. Germline loops: CDR1 SGHAT, CDR2 FQNNGV. V was shortened by 8 bases and J by 5 bases, with 11 bases between the two germline ends. The CDR3 is 12 residues long. The CDR3 region is CASALRGDTQYF. The DNA for the CDR3 is TGTGCCAGCGCACTACGAGGAGATACGCAGTATTTT.

This clone was detected once. The chain employs TRBV2 and TRBJ1-2; D remains unclear. Germline lookup yields CDR1 SNHLY and CDR2 FYNNEI. The CDR3 runs 13 residues. The V and J ends lost 6 bases and 3 bases respectively, with 11 bases between them. CDR3 sequence (DNA): TGTGCCAGCAGGACACAGAGCTACTATGGCTACACCTTC. This codes for CASRTQSYYGYTF.